This T cell receptor (beta chain) was identified during a study of control samples from healthy donors and cancer patients. Sequencing used immunoSEQ multiplex PCR; TCRdb keeps in-frame clones, though not all of them. In the table there are over 150,000 clones, approximately 94% of which are singletons. The CDR3 sequence is 14 residues long. Trimming pared 0 bases from V and 5 bases from J, leaving 9 bases between. Per the germline V gene, CDR1 is MGHRA and CDR2 is YSYEKL. Sequenced sample: blood. The sequence was collected from a man younger than 40 in good health. The chain recombines TRBV4-1 with TRBJ2-3; no clear D. The CDR3 bases are TGCGCCAGCAGCCAAGAGATAGATCGAGATACGCAGTATTTT. Translated: CASSQEIDRDTQYF.